This T cell receptor (beta chain) originates from a study of regulatory T cells in long-lasting Graves disease. Stated time point: persistent/refractory GD, antithyroid drugs over 5 years with positive TRAb. From RNA extracted from PBMCs, the TCR library was made. It was an endocrinology department in Xi'an, China, that provided the patients. This clonotype was counted a few times. Sequencing libraries for TCR beta were prepared with iRepertoire HTBI primers and Arm-PCR of CDR3 regions. TCRdb fed the multiplex PCR reads into MiXCR, producing one record per CDR3 protein. The repertoire has approximately 400,000 distinct CDR3 sequences, approximately 25% of them found once; the top ten carry less than 30%. After removal of 3 bases from V and 2 bases from J, the junction contained 2 bases not matched to a gene. The germline gives CDR1 SGHDT, CDR2 YYEEEE. This CDR3 contains 14 residues.

The clonotype was recovered from a woman between 35 and 50 years old with Graves disease. The rearrangement uses TRBV5-6 and TRBJ1-3; 7 bases agree with TRBD1. Sequenced here: peripheral blood mononuclear cells (PBMCs), sampled when the disease was refractory, from a patient treated with antithyroid drugs. The CDR3 DNA reads TGTGCCAGCAGCTGGGGGACAGCTGGAAACACCATATATTTT. Protein: CASSWGTAGNTIYF.